These 10 T cell receptor beta chains came from one sample sequenced in a study of T cell responses to AZD1222 COVID-19 vaccine. Method: immunoSEQ multiplex PCR; TCRdb's copy keeps in-frame clones and lacks some. This repertoire shows about 99,000 clones, roughly 85% found once; its top ten account for roughly 2.9%. Sequenced material: peripheral blood, taken on day 0 of AZD1222 vaccination. These receptors all stem from an adult in good health.

The V gene is TRBV7-9, the J gene TRBJ1-6; D is ambiguous. The CDR3 has 14 residues. V lost 1 base, J lost 6 bases, and 7 bases lay in between. CDR1 SEHNR and CDR2 FQNEAQ come from the germline V gene (reference sequence). CDR3 amino acids: CASSLEQLNSPLHF. In DNA form, the CDR3 reads TGTGCCAGCAGCTTAGAGCAGCTTAATTCACCCCTCCACTTT.

The chain is built from TRBV5-5 and TRBJ2-2; weak D call: TRBD2 (5 bases). CDR3 size: 15 residues. V was clipped by 4 bases and J by 2 bases, with 12 bases between them. CDR1 and CDR2 (germline): SGHKS, YYEKEE (reference sequence). In DNA form, the CDR3 reads TGTGCCAGCAGCCCACGGGAAGGAAACACCGGGGAGCTGTTTTTT. This sequence encodes CASSPREGNTGELFF.

The J gene is TRBJ2-7, the V gene TRBV12-5; possible D gene TRBD2, 5 bases. The CDR3 has 17 amino acids. Germline CDR1 reads LGHNT; CDR2 reads FRNRAP. Trimming stripped 2 bases from V and 1 base from J, with 18 bases between. In DNA form, the CDR3 reads TGTGCTAGTGGTTTGCGTTCCCTGCGGGCCACGTCCTACGAGCAGTACGTC. Amino acids: CASGLRSLRATSYEQYV.

This chain connects TRBV6-5 to TRBJ2-1; possible D gene TRBD2, 6 bases. The CDR3 is made up of 15 amino acids. Trimming cost V 2 bases and J 7 bases, with 15 bases left between them. Germline V lookup: CDR1 MNHEY, CDR2 SVGAGI. The CDR3 DNA reads as TGTGCCAGCAGTTACCGAGGAGATGGACTAAATGAGCAGTTCTTC. Encoded protein: CASSYRGDGLNEQFF.

The chain has TRBV15 and TRBJ2-7; the D gene is possibly TRBD2 (7 bases). The CDR3 spans 15 residues. Germline V gives CDR1 LNHNV, CDR2 YYDKDF (reference sequence). V lost 4 bases, J lost 0 bases, and 13 bases lay in between. The CDR3 here is CATSNRGANSYEQYF. The CDR3 DNA is TGTGCCACCAGCAACCGGGGGGCGAACTCCTACGAGCAGTACTTC. Supplemented by reference TRBV15 and TRBJ2-7, the full variable domain reads DAMVIQNPRYQVTQFGKPVTLSCSQTLNHNVMYWYQQKSSQAPKLLFHYYDKDFNNEADTPDNFQSRRPNTSFCFLDIRSPGLGDTAMYLCATSNRGANSYEQYFGPGTRLTVT.

Of note for this clone: Mismatch with germline at one junction end may stem from a read error. V and J are TRBV6-2 or TRBV6-3 and TRBJ1-2; D uncertain. The CDR3 contains 15 residues. Germline V gene lookup returns CDR1 MNHEY and CDR2 SVGEGT. The CDR3 loop is CASSNSPDVGYGYTF. The CDR3 DNA reads as TGTGCCAGCAGTAACTCTCCGGACGTTGGCTATGGCTACACCTTC.

The chain combines TRBV6-1 with TRBJ1-1, with TRBD1 matching over 7 bases. This CDR3 is built from 16 residues. With 3 bases clipped from V and 0 bases from J, the junction kept 7 bases outside the gene matches. Germline V gene sequence: CDR1 MNHNS, CDR2 SASEGT. CDR3 sequence reads: CASSEGTEGMNTEAFF. The DNA of the CDR3 is TGTGCCAGCAGTGAGGGGACAGAGGGTATGAACACTGAAGCTTTCTTT.

The chain uses TRBV5-1 and TRBJ2-2; TRBD2 might be the D (5 bases). CDR1 is SGHRS, CDR2 YFSETQ, per germline. Trimming shortened V by 5 bases and J by 2 bases, and 13 bases separated the two germline ends. This CDR3 comprises 15 residues. The CDR3 loop is CASRDPGSNTGELFF. In DNA form, the CDR3 reads TGCGCCAGCAGGGACCCGGGGTCTAACACCGGGGAGCTGTTTTTT.

The chain combines TRBV7-3 with TRBJ2-5, with 7 nucleotides matching TRBD1. Germline V gene lookup returns CDR1 SGHTA and CDR2 FQGTGA. This CDR3 has 16 residues. V shed 2 bases and J 8 bases; nucleotides not matched to a gene: 14. CDR3 DNA: TGTGCCAGCAGCTTATCAGGGGGTGGGAAGGGACGAACCCAGTACTTC. Its protein is CASSLSGGGKGRTQYF.

The gene calls are TRBV6-5 and TRBJ1-4; D uncertain. V gave up 10 bases and J gave up 8 bases, with 23 bases separating them. The germline V gene has CDR1 MNHEY and CDR2 SVGAGI. CDR3 length: 15 residues. The CDR3 reads CATAHGREYPEKLFF. In nucleotides, the CDR3 is TGTGCCACCGCCCATGGGAGGGAATACCCAGAAAAACTGTTTTTT.